This T cell receptor beta chain was sequenced in a study of T cells in Graves' hyperthyroidism and ophthalmopathy. Study observations and caveats: Blood held most thyroid clonotypes expanded above 0.001 frequency. Ophthalmopathy was distinguished from stable hyperthyroidism by 13 V-J signatures.

This clonotype was recorded many times. Its target is unknown. CDR3 size: 11 residues. Germline values: CDR1 SNHLY, CDR2 FYNNEI. V lost 5 bases and J 3 bases, leaving 5 bases between the germline ends. Drawn at first hyperthyroidism diagnosis, the blood sample preceded any ophthalmopathy symptoms. Researchers took RNA transcripts and amplified the TCR beta CDR3 regions from them. The HTBI set primed first-round TCR CDR3 RT-PCR. TCRdb redid the calling of the multiplex PCR reads with MiXCR, one entry per CDR3 protein. Among some 600,000 distinct CDR3 sequences, more than 11% were seen once, and the ten largest hold more than 5%.

The sequenced material came from blood. This clonotype originated in a woman aged 30 to 39 with Graves' hyperthyroidism that later progressed to Graves' ophthalmopathy. The gene calls are TRBV2 and TRBJ2-7, with D uncertain. CDR3 bases: TGTGCCAGCAGTTGGCTCTACGAGCAGTACTTC. Translating it yields CASSWLYEQYF.